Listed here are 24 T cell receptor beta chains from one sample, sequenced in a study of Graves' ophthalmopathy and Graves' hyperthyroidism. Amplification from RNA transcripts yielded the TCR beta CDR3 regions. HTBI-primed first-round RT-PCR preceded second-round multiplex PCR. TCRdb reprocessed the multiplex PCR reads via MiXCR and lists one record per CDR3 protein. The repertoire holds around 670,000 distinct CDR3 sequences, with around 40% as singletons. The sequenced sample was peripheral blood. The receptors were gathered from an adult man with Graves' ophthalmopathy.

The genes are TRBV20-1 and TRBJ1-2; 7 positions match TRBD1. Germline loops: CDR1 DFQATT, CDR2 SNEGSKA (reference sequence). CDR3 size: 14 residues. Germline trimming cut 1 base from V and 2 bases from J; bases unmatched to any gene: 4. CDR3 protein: CSARGDSKNYGYTF. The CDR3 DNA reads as TGCAGTGCTAGAGGGGACAGCAAAAACTATGGCTACACCTTC.

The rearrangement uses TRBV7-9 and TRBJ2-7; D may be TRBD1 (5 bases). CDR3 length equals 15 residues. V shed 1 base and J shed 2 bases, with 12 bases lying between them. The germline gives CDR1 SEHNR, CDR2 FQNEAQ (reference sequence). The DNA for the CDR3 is TGTGCCAGCAGCTTAGTCCGGGTAGGGGCCTACGAGCAGTACTTC. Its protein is CASSLVRVGAYEQYF.

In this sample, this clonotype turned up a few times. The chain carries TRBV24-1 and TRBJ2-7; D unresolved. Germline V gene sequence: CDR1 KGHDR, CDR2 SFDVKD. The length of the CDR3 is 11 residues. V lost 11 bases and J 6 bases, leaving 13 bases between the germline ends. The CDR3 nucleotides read TGTGCCAGCACGGGCAATGCCGAGCAGTACTTC. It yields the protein CASTGNAEQYF.

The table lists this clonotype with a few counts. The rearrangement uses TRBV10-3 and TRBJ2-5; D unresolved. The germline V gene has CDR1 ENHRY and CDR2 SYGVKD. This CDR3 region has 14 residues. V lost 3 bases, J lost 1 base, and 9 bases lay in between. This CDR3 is CAISDLIVQETQYF. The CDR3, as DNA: TGTGCCATCAGTGATCTGATAGTCCAAGAGACCCAGTACTTC.

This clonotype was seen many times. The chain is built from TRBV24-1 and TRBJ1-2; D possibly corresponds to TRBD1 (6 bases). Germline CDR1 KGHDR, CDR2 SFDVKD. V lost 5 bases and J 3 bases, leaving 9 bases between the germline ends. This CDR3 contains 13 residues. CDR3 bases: TGTGCCACCAGTGCCCAGGGGTACTATGGCTACACCTTC. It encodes CATSAQGYYGYTF.

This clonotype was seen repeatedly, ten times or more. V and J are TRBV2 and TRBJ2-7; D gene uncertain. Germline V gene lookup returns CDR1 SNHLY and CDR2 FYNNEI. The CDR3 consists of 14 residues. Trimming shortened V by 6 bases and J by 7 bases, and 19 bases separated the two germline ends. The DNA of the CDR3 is TGTGCCAGCAGAAAGGACGGAGAACCGGGTGAGCAGTACTTC. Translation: CASRKDGEPGEQYF.

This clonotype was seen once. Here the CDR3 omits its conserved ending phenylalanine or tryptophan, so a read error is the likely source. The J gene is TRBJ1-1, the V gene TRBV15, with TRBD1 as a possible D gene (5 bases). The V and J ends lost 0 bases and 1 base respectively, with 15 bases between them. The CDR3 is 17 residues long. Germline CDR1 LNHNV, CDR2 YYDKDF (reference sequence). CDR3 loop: CATSRDLTWGGNTEAFV. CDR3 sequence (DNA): TGTGCCACCAGCAGAGATCTGACGTGGGGCGGGAACACTGAAGCTTTCGTT.

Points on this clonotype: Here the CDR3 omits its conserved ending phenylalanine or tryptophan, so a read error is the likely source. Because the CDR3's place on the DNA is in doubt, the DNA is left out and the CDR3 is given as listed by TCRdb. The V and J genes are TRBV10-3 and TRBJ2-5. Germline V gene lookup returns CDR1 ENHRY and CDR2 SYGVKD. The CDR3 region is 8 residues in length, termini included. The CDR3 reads CASVPHFG.

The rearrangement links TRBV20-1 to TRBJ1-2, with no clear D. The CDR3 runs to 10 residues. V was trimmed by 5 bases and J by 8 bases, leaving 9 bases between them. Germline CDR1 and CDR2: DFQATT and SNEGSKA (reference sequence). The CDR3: CSAEREGYTF. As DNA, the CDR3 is TGCAGTGCTGAGAGGGAGGGCTACACCTTC.

The CDR3 region is CASSEWDRGETQYF. CDR3 in DNA: TGTGCCAGCAGTGAATGGGACAGGGGAGAGACCCAGTACTTC. J is TRBJ2-5 and V is TRBV7-9; TRBD1 matches 10 bases. The CDR3 has 14 residues. V gave up 6 bases and J gave up 4 bases; unmatched junction bases: 5. Germline V gives CDR1 SEHNR, CDR2 FQNEAQ (reference sequence).

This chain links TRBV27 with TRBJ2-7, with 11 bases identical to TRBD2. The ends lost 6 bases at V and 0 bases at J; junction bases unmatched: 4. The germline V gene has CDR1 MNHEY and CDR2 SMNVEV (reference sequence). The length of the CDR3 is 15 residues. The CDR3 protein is CASRPGLADSYEQYF. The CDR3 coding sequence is TGTGCCAGCAGGCCGGGACTAGCGGACTCCTACGAGCAGTACTTC.

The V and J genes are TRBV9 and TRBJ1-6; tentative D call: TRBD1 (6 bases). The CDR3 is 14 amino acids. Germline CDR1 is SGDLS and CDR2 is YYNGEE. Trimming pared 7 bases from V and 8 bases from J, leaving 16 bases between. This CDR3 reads CASSPQGRDSPLHF. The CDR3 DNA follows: TGTGCCAGCTCCCCACAGGGTCGCGATTCACCCCTCCACTTT.

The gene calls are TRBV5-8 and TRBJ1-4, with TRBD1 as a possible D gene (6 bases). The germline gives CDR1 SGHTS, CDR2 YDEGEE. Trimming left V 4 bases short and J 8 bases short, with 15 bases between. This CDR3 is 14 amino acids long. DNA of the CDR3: TGTGCCAGCAGCAACCCGACAGGAGGCGAAAAACTGTTTTTT. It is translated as CASSNPTGGEKLFF.

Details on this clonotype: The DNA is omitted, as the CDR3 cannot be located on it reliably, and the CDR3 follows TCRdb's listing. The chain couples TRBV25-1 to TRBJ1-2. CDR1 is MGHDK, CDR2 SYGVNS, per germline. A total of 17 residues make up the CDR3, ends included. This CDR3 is CASSESRLWSVGYGNTF.

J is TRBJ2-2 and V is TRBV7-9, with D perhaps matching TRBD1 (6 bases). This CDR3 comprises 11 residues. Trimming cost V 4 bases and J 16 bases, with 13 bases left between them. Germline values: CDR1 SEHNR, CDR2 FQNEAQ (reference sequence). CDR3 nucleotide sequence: TGTGCCAGCAGCTCCACCGGGACACGGTTTTTT. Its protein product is CASSSTGTRFF.

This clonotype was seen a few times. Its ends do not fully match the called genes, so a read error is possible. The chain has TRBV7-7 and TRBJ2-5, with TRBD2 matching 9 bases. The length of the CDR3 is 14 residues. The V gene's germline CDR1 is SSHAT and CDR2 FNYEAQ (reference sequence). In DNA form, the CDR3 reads TGTGCTAGCAGCAAAGCGGGGGGCAGGCAGACCCAGTACTTC. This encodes CASSKAGGRQTQYF.

The CDR3 reads CANSPGGRGDQETQYF. The DNA for the CDR3 is TGTGCCAACTCACCAGGAGGCAGAGGAGACCAAGAGACCCAGTACTTC. This chain connects TRBV2 to TRBJ2-5; tentative D call: TRBD2 (5 bases). The CDR3 is 16 amino acids. Germline V lookup: CDR1 SNHLY, CDR2 FYNNEI. The germline V and J ends were trimmed by 10 bases and 0 bases, with 21 bases remaining between them.

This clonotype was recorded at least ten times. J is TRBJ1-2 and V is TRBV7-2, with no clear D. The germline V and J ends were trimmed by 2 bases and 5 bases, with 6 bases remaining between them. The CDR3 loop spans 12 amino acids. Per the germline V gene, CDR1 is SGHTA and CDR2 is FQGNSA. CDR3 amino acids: CASSLSSYGYTF. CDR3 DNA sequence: TGTGCCAGCAGCTTATCGTCGTATGGCTACACCTTC.

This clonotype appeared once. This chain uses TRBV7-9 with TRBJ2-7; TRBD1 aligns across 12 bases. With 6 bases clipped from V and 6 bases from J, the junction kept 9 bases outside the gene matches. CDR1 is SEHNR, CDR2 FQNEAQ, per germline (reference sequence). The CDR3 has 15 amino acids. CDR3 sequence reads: CASSTNRDRGLEQYF. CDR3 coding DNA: TGTGCCAGCAGTACCAACCGGGACAGGGGGCTCGAGCAGTACTTC.

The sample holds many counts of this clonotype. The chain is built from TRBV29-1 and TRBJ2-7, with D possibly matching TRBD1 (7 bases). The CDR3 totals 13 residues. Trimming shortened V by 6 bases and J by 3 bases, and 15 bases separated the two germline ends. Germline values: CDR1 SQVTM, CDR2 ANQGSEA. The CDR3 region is CSVGAGQSYEQYF. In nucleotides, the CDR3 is TGCAGCGTGGGTGCGGGACAGAGCTACGAGCAGTACTTC.

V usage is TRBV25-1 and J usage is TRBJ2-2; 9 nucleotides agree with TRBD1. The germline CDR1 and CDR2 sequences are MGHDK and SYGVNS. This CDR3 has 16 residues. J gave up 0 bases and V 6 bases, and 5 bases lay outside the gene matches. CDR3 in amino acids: CASSIRQGANTGELFF. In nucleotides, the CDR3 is TGTGCCAGCAGCATCAGACAGGGGGCGAACACCGGGGAGCTGTTTTTT.

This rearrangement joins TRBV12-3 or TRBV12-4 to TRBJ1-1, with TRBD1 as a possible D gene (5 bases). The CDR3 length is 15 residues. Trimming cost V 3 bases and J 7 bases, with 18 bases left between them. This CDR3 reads CASSFPGTGILEAFF. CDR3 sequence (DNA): TGTGCCAGCAGTTTCCCAGGGACCGGGATTCTTGAAGCTTTCTTT.

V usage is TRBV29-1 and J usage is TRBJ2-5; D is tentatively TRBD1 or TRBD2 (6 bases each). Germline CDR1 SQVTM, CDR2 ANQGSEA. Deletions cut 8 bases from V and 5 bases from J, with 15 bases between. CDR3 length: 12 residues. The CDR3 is CSLADRWETQYF. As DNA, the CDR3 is TGCAGCTTAGCGGACAGATGGGAGACCCAGTACTTC.

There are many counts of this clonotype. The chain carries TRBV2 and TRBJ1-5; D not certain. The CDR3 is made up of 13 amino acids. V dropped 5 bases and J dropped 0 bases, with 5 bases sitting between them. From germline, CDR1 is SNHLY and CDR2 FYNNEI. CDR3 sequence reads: CASSRSSNQPQHF. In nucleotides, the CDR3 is TGTGCCAGCAGTCGCAGTAGCAATCAGCCCCAGCATTTT.